The 28 T cell receptor beta chains below all came from one sample that was sequenced in a study of T cell changes during pregnancy in multiple sclerosis. This table comes from immunoSEQ multiplex PCR, and its TCRdb copy is limited to in-frame clones, with some not included. The data show 98,000 or so clones, roughly 92% seen once. Sample: peripheral blood, taken after pregnancy. These receptors were obtained from a female donor with multiple sclerosis, enrolled in a pregnancy study.

The V call is TRBV9, the J call TRBJ2-2, with TRBD2 identical over 11 bases. V was pared by 4 bases and J by 4 bases, with 3 bases of the junction left unmatched. Germline assignment: CDR1 SGDLS and CDR2 YYNGEE. The CDR3 length is 15 residues. In nucleotides, the CDR3 is TGTGCCAGCAGCCGTAGCGGGAGGGGCACCGGGGAGCTGTTTTTT. Its protein is CASSRSGRGTGELFF. Combining the CDR3 with reference TRBV9 and TRBJ2-2 gives the whole variable domain DSGVTQTPKHLITATGQRVTLRCSPRSGDLSVYWYQQSLDQGLQFLIQYYNGEERAKGNILERFSAQQFPDLHSELNLSSLELGDSALYFCASSRSGRGTGELFFGEGSRLTVL.

This chain uses TRBV27 with TRBJ1-2; the match to TRBD1 covers 7 bases. This CDR3 comprises 14 residues. Germline V gene sequence: CDR1 MNHEY, CDR2 SMNVEV (reference sequence). The junction had 7 bases not matched to a gene; V was cut back by 6 bases and J by 3 bases. CDR3 sequence (DNA): TGTGCCAGCAGCCTGTTAGGGACAGACTATGGCTACACCTTC. It encodes CASSLLGTDYGYTF.

This CDR3 is CASSAHRGEKLFF. CDR3 in DNA: TGTGCCAGCAGCGCCCACAGGGGGGAAAAACTGTTTTTT. This sequence joins TRBV7-2 and TRBJ1-4; 8 bases are a match to TRBD1. CDR1 and CDR2 (germline): SGHTA, FQGNSA. The CDR3 is 13 residues long. V was pared by 5 bases and J by 8 bases, with 4 bases of the junction left unmatched.

This chain links TRBV19 with TRBJ2-1; 13 nucleotides align to TRBD2. V lost 4 bases, J lost 9 bases, and 3 bases stayed unmatched. The germline V gene has CDR1 LNHDA and CDR2 SQIVND (reference sequence). The CDR3 length is 14 residues. The CDR3 DNA reads as TGTGCCAGTAGTACACTAGCGGGAGGGCTTGAGCAGTTCTTC. This codes for CASSTLAGGLEQFF.

CDR3 residues: CASSHDVTGLDGYTF. CDR3 nucleotide sequence: TGCGCCAGCAGCCATGATGTTACGGGACTCGATGGCTACACCTTC. V gene TRBV4-3 combines with J gene TRBJ1-2; maybe TRBD1 (5 bases). The CDR3 has 15 amino acids. Trimming removed 3 bases from V and 6 bases from J, with 17 bases in between. Germline V gives CDR1 LGHNA, CDR2 YSLEER.

The chain combines TRBV14 with TRBJ1-2, with D uncertain. The CDR3 is 16 amino acids. Per germline, CDR1 SGHDN and CDR2 FVKESK. V gave up 0 bases and J gave up 5 bases, with 16 bases separating them. The CDR3 nucleotides read TGTGCCAGCAGCCAAGATCGTGGGGAGAGCGGGTATGGCTACACCTTC. Protein product: CASSQDRGESGYGYTF.

The chain has TRBV2 and TRBJ2-7, with a tentative D call TRBD1 (5 bases). This CDR3 has 13 residues. Looked up from germline, CDR1 is SNHLY and CDR2 is FYNNEI. V was pared by 7 bases and J by 5 bases, with 15 bases between. CDR3 amino acids: CASNLGPGNEQYF. For the CDR3, the DNA is TGTGCCAGCAACCTGGGGCCAGGCAACGAGCAGTACTTC.

This chain connects TRBV7-3 to TRBJ2-7; 16 bases agree with TRBD2. Germline CDR1 SGHTA, CDR2 FQGTGA. The CDR3 sequence is 23 residues long. The junction had 22 bases not matched to a gene; V was cut back by 4 bases and J by 1 base. In DNA form, the CDR3 reads TGTGCCAGCAGCTCAACAATGCCCGGGACTAGCGGGAGGGCCTATTCGGGGTCCTACGAGCAGTACTTC. Its translation is CASSSTMPGTSGRAYSGSYEQYF.

J is TRBJ2-1 and V is TRBV6-4; possibly TRBD2 for D (5 bases). The CDR3 is 15 residues long. In germline, CDR1 is MRHNA, CDR2 SNTAGT. Trimming removed 2 bases at V and 2 bases at J, with 10 bases between. The CDR3 nucleotides are TGTGCCAGCAGTGACCGGCTAGCCGCCTACAATGAGCAGTTCTTC. Translation gives CASSDRLAAYNEQFF.

This clone was found once. The rearrangement uses TRBV5-1 and TRBJ2-6, with TRBD2 as a possible D gene (6 bases). The CDR3 contains 16 residues. V was cut by 0 bases and J by 2 bases, with 9 bases left in between. Germline CDR1 and CDR2: SGHRS and YFSETQ. CDR3 residues: CASSLVGGTGANVLTF. CDR3 nucleotide sequence: TGCGCCAGCAGCTTGGTGGGGGGAACTGGGGCCAACGTCCTGACTTTC.

V is TRBV28 and J is TRBJ2-7, with a possible D match to TRBD2 (5 bases). V lost 2 bases and J lost 7, with 9 bases in between. The CDR3 contains 12 residues. The germline V gene encodes CDR1 MDHEN and CDR2 SYDVKM. CDR3 nucleotides: TGTGCCAGCAGTTTAACTAGGGATGAGCAGTACTTC. Residues: CASSLTRDEQYF.

The J gene is TRBJ2-2, the V gene TRBV7-2; 11 bases agree with TRBD2. J gave up 9 bases and V 7 bases, and 7 bases lay outside the gene matches. Germline V lookup: CDR1 SGHTA, CDR2 FQGNSA. The CDR3 is 14 residues long. The CDR3 DNA reads as TGTGCCAGCACCTCGACTAGCGGGATCCGGGAGCTGTTTTTT. Its protein is CASTSTSGIRELFF. The variable domain in full, with the rest retrieved from reference TRBV7-2 and TRBJ2-2, is GAGVSQSPSNKVTEKGKDVELRCDPISGHTALYWYRQSLGQGLEFLIYFQGNSAPDKSGLPSDRFSAERTGGSVSTLTIQRTQQEDSAVYLCASTSTSGIRELFFGEGSRLTVL.

The chain uses TRBV7-9 and TRBJ1-1; TRBD1 matches 7 bases. Germline trimming cut 4 bases from V and 1 base from J; bases unmatched to any gene: 3. This CDR3 is 14 amino acids long. CDR1 SEHNR and CDR2 FQNEAQ come from the germline V gene (reference sequence). CDR3 DNA sequence: TGTGCCAGCAGCTCACGGGACAGGAACACTGAAGCTTTCTTT. As protein: CASSSRDRNTEAFF.

V is TRBV7-9 and J is TRBJ1-1; 10 bases align to TRBD1. The CDR3 runs to 18 residues. Germline values: CDR1 SEHNR, CDR2 FQNEAQ (reference sequence). V lost 6 bases, J lost 2 bases, and 15 bases stayed unmatched. The chain's CDR3 is CASRHPPGQGPRNTEAFF. In nucleotides, the CDR3 is TGTGCCAGCAGGCATCCACCGGGACAGGGGCCGAGAAACACTGAAGCTTTCTTT.

J is TRBJ1-1 and V is TRBV27; 9 positions agree with TRBD1. This CDR3 is built from 15 residues. V lost 2 bases to trimming and J lost 6 bases; unmatched junction nucleotides: 7. CDR1 and CDR2 from the germline V gene are MNHEY and SMNVEV (reference sequence). CDR3 sequence: CASSLGTGGAAEAFF. The CDR3 region has the DNA TGTGCCAGCAGTTTAGGTACAGGGGGCGCCGCTGAAGCTTTCTTT.

V gene TRBV15 combines with J gene TRBJ2-1, with 8 nucleotides matching TRBD1. Germline V CDR1 and CDR2: LNHNV, YYDKDF (reference sequence). With V trimmed by 5 bases and J by 3 bases, 6 bases remained unmatched. CDR3 size: 15 residues. The CDR3 coding sequence is TGTGCCACCAGCCGGGCGGGACAGGACTACAATGAGCAGTTCTTC. Translating it yields CATSRAGQDYNEQFF.

The gene calls are TRBV7-8 and TRBJ1-4, with D possibly being TRBD1 (5 bases). The CDR3 extends over 15 amino acids. V lost 1 base and J 0 bases, leaving 6 bases between the germline ends. Germline V lookup: CDR1 SGHVS, CDR2 FQNEAQ. CDR3 in DNA: TGTGCCAGCAGCTTAGACAGGACAACTAATGAAAAACTGTTTTTT. It is translated as CASSLDRTTNEKLFF.

This clone was seen a single time. This chain uses TRBV7-8 with TRBJ1-3, with 7 bases matching TRBD1. This CDR3 is built from 15 residues. J lost 4 bases, V lost 7 bases, and 10 bases had no gene match. Germline CDR1 and CDR2: SGHVS and FQNEAQ. The CDR3 loop reads CASTPGGGLGNTIYF. The CDR3, as DNA: TGTGCCAGCACTCCAGGGGGAGGTTTGGGAAACACCATATATTTT.

The rearrangement links TRBV11-2 to TRBJ1-1, with 8 bases fitting TRBD1. V was clipped by 7 bases and J by 6 bases; unmatched bases: 16. Germline CDR1 is SGHAT and CDR2 is FQNNGV. This CDR3 spans 16 amino acids. The chain's CDR3 is CASTKREDRVLAEAFF. The CDR3 DNA follows: TGTGCCAGCACCAAAAGGGAGGACAGGGTCTTGGCTGAAGCTTTCTTT.

This sequence joins TRBV5-6 and TRBJ2-1; D may be TRBD1 (5 bases). CDR1 is SGHDT and CDR2 is YYEEEE in the germline V gene. This CDR3 region has 15 residues. V was clipped by 1 base and J by 8 bases, with 16 bases between them. The CDR3 DNA is TGTGCCAGCAGCTTGTACCAGGGAATTATTGATGAGCAGTTCTTC. Translation gives CASSLYQGIIDEQFF.

The chain employs TRBV27 and TRBJ2-7; tentative D call: TRBD1 (6 bases). CDR1 is MNHEY and CDR2 is SMNVEV in the germline V gene (reference sequence). The CDR3 loop spans 16 amino acids. The V end lost 5 bases, the J end lost 7 bases, and 24 bases lay between the germline ends. CDR3 sequence (DNA): TGTGCCAGCAGTAGCCCCCGGCGACAAAGACAGGAAGAGCAGTACTTC. It translates to CASSSPRRQRQEEQYF.

This clone was counted once. V is TRBV6-1 and J is TRBJ1-1, with 7 nucleotides matching TRBD1. The CDR3 is 13 amino acids. V shed 6 bases and J 3 bases; nucleotides not matched to a gene: 4. CDR1 is MNHNS and CDR2 is SASEGT in the germline V gene. CDR3 sequence reads: CASREQGYTEAFF. The CDR3 nucleotides read TGTGCCAGCAGAGAACAGGGGTACACTGAAGCTTTCTTT.

The V and J genes are TRBV5-4 and TRBJ2-1, with D possibly being TRBD2 (6 bases). The V and J ends lost 2 bases and 6 bases respectively, with 9 bases between them. This CDR3 spans 13 amino acids. CDR1 and CDR2 (germline): SGHNT, YYREEE (reference sequence). The CDR3 coding sequence is TGTGCCAGCAGCTTTACTAGCAGCAATGAGCAGTTCTTC. As protein: CASSFTSSNEQFF.

V is TRBV28 and J is TRBJ2-7; 11 bases map to TRBD2. The ends lost 3 bases at V and 2 bases at J; junction bases unmatched: 9. The germline V gene encodes CDR1 MDHEN and CDR2 SYDVKM. The CDR3 loop spans 17 amino acids. The CDR3 loop reads CASSFSGSGRAPYEQYF. The CDR3 DNA is TGTGCCAGCAGTTTTTCGGGTAGCGGGAGGGCCCCCTACGAGCAGTACTTC.

The chain uses TRBV5-1 and TRBJ2-7, with 9 nucleotides matching TRBD1. Germline CDR1 and CDR2: SGHRS and YFSETQ. V was pared by 3 bases and J by 2 bases, with 9 bases of the junction left unmatched. The CDR3 spans 16 residues. The CDR3 reads CASSSSGTGPPYEQYF. As DNA, the CDR3 is TGCGCCAGCAGCTCCTCCGGGACAGGGCCTCCCTACGAGCAGTACTTC.

The chain links TRBV14 to TRBJ1-1, with TRBD1 identical over 9 bases. The CDR3 is 17 amino acids. Trimming cost V 0 bases and J 11 bases; bases outside gene matches: 16. Per germline, CDR1 SGHDN and CDR2 FVKESK. CDR3 sequence reads: CASSQEGVLKTGGEAFF. DNA for the CDR3: TGTGCCAGCAGCCAAGAGGGGGTCCTCAAGACAGGGGGAGAGGCTTTCTTT.

This chain links TRBV7-6 with TRBJ1-1, with D possibly TRBD1 on 5 matching bases. The ends were cut back, 5 bases at V and 1 base at J, with 11 bases in the middle. CDR3 length: 14 residues. The germline gives CDR1 SGHVS, CDR2 FNYEAQ. The chain's CDR3 is CASSLGLSNTEAFF. DNA for the CDR3: TGTGCCAGCAGCCTGGGACTCTCGAACACTGAAGCTTTCTTT.

The chain links TRBV4-1 to TRBJ2-1, with TRBD2 as a possible D gene (5 bases). The germline CDR1 and CDR2 sequences are MGHRA and YSYEKL. The ends were cut back, 4 bases at V and 6 bases at J, with 10 bases in the middle. The CDR3 covers 13 residues. DNA of the CDR3: TGCGCCAGCAGCCTGACCGGGGTCAATGAGCAGTTCTTC. Protein sequence: CASSLTGVNEQFF.